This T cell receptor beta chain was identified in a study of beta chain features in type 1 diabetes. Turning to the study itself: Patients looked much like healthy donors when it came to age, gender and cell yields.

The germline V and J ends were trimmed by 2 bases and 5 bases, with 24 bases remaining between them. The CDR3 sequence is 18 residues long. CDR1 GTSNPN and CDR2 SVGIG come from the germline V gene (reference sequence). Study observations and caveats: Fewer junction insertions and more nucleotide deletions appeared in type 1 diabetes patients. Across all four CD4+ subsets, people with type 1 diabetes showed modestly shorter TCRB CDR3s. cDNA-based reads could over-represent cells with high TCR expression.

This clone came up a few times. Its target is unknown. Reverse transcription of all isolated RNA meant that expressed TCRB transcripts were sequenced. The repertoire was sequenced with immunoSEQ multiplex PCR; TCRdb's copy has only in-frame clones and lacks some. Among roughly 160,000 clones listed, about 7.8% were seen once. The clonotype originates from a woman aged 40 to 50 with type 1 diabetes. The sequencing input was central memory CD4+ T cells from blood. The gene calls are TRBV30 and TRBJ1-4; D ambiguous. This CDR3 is CAWSIMRVGPEKNEKLFF. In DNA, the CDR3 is TGTGCCTGGAGTATTATGAGGGTCGGCCCGGAGAAAAATGAAAAACTGTTTTTT. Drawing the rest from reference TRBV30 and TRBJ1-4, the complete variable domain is SQTIHQWPATLVQPVGSPLSLECTVEGTSNPNLYWYRQAAGRGLQLLFYSVGIGQISSEVPQNLSASRPQDRQFILSSKKLLLSDSGFYLCAWSIMRVGPEKNEKLFFGSGTQLSVL.